This note documents a single TCR beta chain sequence. Its cognate antigen is unknown. This entry belongs to a study of cytomegalovirus exposure and HLA in healthy donors. Primers included in the PCR were 60 Vbeta and 13 Jbeta primers. Assay: immunoSEQ multiplex PCR; the TCRdb copy retains only in-frame clones and omits some. The sample includes some 87,000 clones, over 75% of them seen just once. Findings of the study overall: Across HLA loci, a later analysis found differing TCR association rates, with DRB1 most and HLA-C fewest. In a later analysis, productive TCRs from donors in an Asian-associated ancestry cluster reportedly carried fewer N-insertions than the cohort mean. Being productive about 90% or about 30% of the time was typical of most TCR beta V segments in an earlier analysis. The study flagged some 180 TCR beta chains as cytomegalovirus-associated.

Germline V CDR1 and CDR2: MNHNS, SASEGT. The CDR3 has 18 residues. Trimming removed 3 bases from V and 0 bases from J; junction bases left unmatched: 8. V gene TRBV6-1 combines with J gene TRBJ1-1, with TRBD1 matching over 12 bases. The clonotype was recovered from a man between 50 and 59 years old in good health and CMV-seropositive. Sequencing was performed on PBMCs. The CDR3 spells CASSEPGQGANMNTEAFF. The CDR3 DNA sequence: TGTGCCAGCAGTGAGCCGGGACAGGGGGCGAATATGAACACTGAAGCTTTCTTT.